The source of this T cell receptor beta chain is a study of CD8 T cells in ankylosing spondylitis. This clonotype appeared a few times. TCRdb ran MiXCR on the 5' RACE reads and lists one entry per CDR3 protein. The sample shows about 340,000 distinct CDR3 sequences, 14% to 15% of them seen only once. The CDR3 runs 16 residues. Germline values: CDR1 DFQATT, CDR2 SNEGSKA (reference sequence). V lost 3 bases to trimming and J lost 2 bases; unmatched junction nucleotides: 5. The chain carries TRBV20-1 and TRBJ2-1, with 12 nucleotides matching TRBD2. The sample comprised blood, either unsorted or a sorted T cell fraction (not recorded which). The clonotype was recovered from a male donor with ankylosing spondylitis or in good health (not recorded which). The CDR3 DNA is TGCAGTGCTAGCACCCGACTAGCGGGAGCCTACAATGAGCAGTTCTTC. Encoded protein: CSASTRLAGAYNEQFF.